Below, 10 T cell receptor beta chains from the same sample are listed, as sequenced in a study of blood T cells in healthy people across ages. Combining a sample-barcoded 5' primer with a J-beta primer mix, a second PCR ran for roughly 7 to 12 cycles. TCRdb reprocessed the 5' RACE reads via MiXCR and lists one record per CDR3 protein. The sample lists about 780,000 distinct CDR3 sequences, approximately 67% occurring once. Sequencing used blood. The source is a man under 40 in good health.

For this clonotype: The junction and the germline gene differ at one end; a read error may be behind it. The chain employs TRBV6-4 and TRBJ2-6; D might be TRBD1 (5 bases). This CDR3 is 14 amino acids long. The germline V gene encodes CDR1 MRHNA and CDR2 SNTAGT. The CDR3: CASSEVSGANVPTF. As DNA, the CDR3 is TGTGCCAGCAGTGAGGTTTCTGGGGCCAACGTCCCGACTTTC.

The chain employs TRBV7-9 and TRBJ2-1; D is unresolved. The length of the CDR3 is 11 residues. Per the germline V gene, CDR1 is SEHNR and CDR2 is FQNEAQ (reference sequence). Deletions cut 7 bases from V and 8 bases from J, with 9 bases between. The CDR3 loop is CASTLTYEQFF. The CDR3 DNA reads as TGTGCCAGCACCCTGACTTATGAGCAGTTCTTC.

This chain links TRBV7-3 with TRBJ1-2; D not certain. This CDR3 is built from 13 residues. Trimming removed 0 bases from V and 6 bases from J, with 8 bases in between. Germline-derived CDR1 and CDR2 are SGHTA and FQGTGA. CDR3 nucleotide sequence: TGTGCCAGCAGCTTAACAGTGGACGATGGCTACACCTTC. Translation: CASSLTVDDGYTF.

The rearrangement joins TRBV7-6 to TRBJ1-1; D perhaps matches TRBD1 (5 bases). Germline CDR1 reads SGHVS; CDR2 reads FNYEAQ. Trimming pared 0 bases from V and 10 bases from J, leaving 12 bases between. CDR3 length: 13 residues. CDR3 nucleotide sequence: TGTGCCAGCAGCTTAGCGCTGGAAGGGGTAGCTTTCTTT. It yields the protein CASSLALEGVAFF.

The V and J genes are TRBV18 and TRBJ2-4, with a possible D match to TRBD2 (6 bases). Between the trimmed V and J ends, which lost 5 bases and 0 bases, there was a span of 14 bases. Germline V gives CDR1 KGHSH, CDR2 LQKENI. The CDR3 sequence is 16 residues long. Written as DNA, the CDR3 is TGTGCCAGCTCATACGCCGGGGGTGTAGCCAAAAACATTCAGTACTTC. It is translated as CASSYAGGVAKNIQYF. The whole variable domain, remainder taken from reference TRBV18 and TRBJ2-4, is NAGVMQNPRHLVRRRGQEARLRCSPMKGHSHVYWYRQLPEEGLKFMVYLQKENIIDESGMPKERFSAEFPKEGPSILRIQQVVRGDSAAYFCASSYAGGVAKNIQYFGAGTRLSVL.

A few counts support this clonotype. The V gene is TRBV5-1, the J gene TRBJ2-7; D might be TRBD1 (7 bases). CDR3 length: 15 amino acids. V lost 1 base, J lost 4 bases, and 15 bases lay in between. CDR1 and CDR2 (germline): SGHRS, YFSETQ. This chain's CDR3 is CASSLTGEVGYEQYF. The CDR3, as DNA: TGCGCCAGCAGCTTGACAGGGGAGGTTGGTTACGAGCAGTACTTC.

This clonotype was counted only a few times. The chain couples TRBV6-5 to TRBJ2-3; 9 bases are shared with TRBD2. This CDR3 has 17 residues. CDR1 and CDR2 (germline): MNHEY, SVGAGI. J gave up 2 bases and V 1 base, and 7 bases lay outside the gene matches. In DNA form, the CDR3 reads TGTGCCAGCAGTTACTTTTTGGCTAGCGGGATCACAGATACGCAGTATTTT. Protein: CASSYFLASGITDTQYF.

There are many counts of this clonotype. V usage is TRBV7-2 and J usage is TRBJ2-5; no definite D call. The germline gives CDR1 SGHTA, CDR2 FQGNSA. V lost 5 bases and J 5 bases, leaving 12 bases between the germline ends. The CDR3 length is 13 residues. The CDR3 sequence is CASSLTDGETQYF. The CDR3 DNA reads as TGTGCCAGCAGCCTTACCGACGGGGAGACCCAGTACTTC.

The chain links TRBV20-1 to TRBJ2-4; 8 nucleotides match TRBD2. The J call may be in error: the DNA end matches TRBJ2-7 better. CDR1 is DFQATT and CDR2 is SNEGSKA in the germline V gene (reference sequence). The CDR3 has 13 amino acids. Written as DNA, the CDR3 is TGCAGTGCCAGCCGGGGGGGGCGGTTCGAGCAGTACTTC. Translated, it gives CSASRGGRFEQYF.

The rearrangement joins TRBV20-1 to TRBJ2-5, with D possibly called TRBD1 or TRBD2 (6 bases each). Trimming stripped 5 bases from V and 5 bases from J, with 18 bases between. This CDR3 region has 14 residues. Germline V gene lookup returns CDR1 DFQATT and CDR2 SNEGSKA (reference sequence). The CDR3 nucleotides are TGCAGTGCTGTCGGGGGCATTGCCTCGGAGACCCAGTACTTC. Its protein product is CSAVGGIASETQYF.